These 5 T cell receptor beta chains share one sample of origin, sequenced in a study of beta chain features in type 1 diabetes. Study-wide results and caveats: Shortening of TCRB CDR3s, moderate but significant, appeared in all four CD4+ subsets of Type 1 diabetes patients.

Investigators reverse transcribed all isolated RNA, so they sequenced expressed TCRB transcripts. Libraries were prepared by immunoSEQ multiplex PCR; TCRdb keeps only in-frame clonotypes and omits some of them. This sample has some 370,000 clones, with around 10% found just once. These receptors are not linked to any known antigen. The sequenced material came from central memory CD4+ T cells from blood. Every receptor here comes from a man aged 30 to 45 with type 1 diabetes.

In its sample, this clone was seen many times. The J gene is TRBJ2-3, the V gene TRBV15, with D hard to call. The CDR3 is made up of 15 amino acids. Germline V lookup: CDR1 LNHNV, CDR2 YYDKDF (reference sequence). Trimming cost V 0 bases and J 4 bases, with 11 bases left between them. The chain's CDR3 is CATSRDQAGADTQYF. The CDR3 coding sequence is TGTGCCACCAGCAGAGATCAGGCCGGAGCAGATACGCAGTATTTT. Together with reference TRBV15 and TRBJ2-3, the CDR3 gives the full variable domain: DAMVIQNPRYQVTQFGKPVTLSCSQTLNHNVMYWYQQKSSQAPKLLFHYYDKDFNNEADTPDNFQSRRPNTSFCFLDIRSPGLGDTAMYLCATSRDQAGADTQYFGPGTRLTVL.

As for this clone: The junction does not match germline at one end; this may be a read error. The gene calls are TRBV7-9 and TRBJ2-3; D gene unclear. CDR1 is SEHNR and CDR2 is FQNEAQ in the germline V gene (reference sequence). The CDR3 sequence is 13 residues long. The CDR3 DNA reads TGCGCCAGCAGCCAAGATATACTAACTACGCAGTATTTT. Its protein is CASSQDILTTQYF.

In this sample, this clone turned up a few times. V usage is TRBV18 and J usage is TRBJ1-1; weak D call: TRBD1 (6 bases). The CDR3 covers 15 residues. Looked up from germline, CDR1 is KGHSH and CDR2 is LQKENI. Trimming took 3 bases from V and 4 from J, leaving 15 bases between them. The chain's CDR3 is CASSPSQGLGTEAFF. CDR3 bases: TGTGCCAGCTCACCCTCGCAGGGGCTGGGCACTGAAGCTTTCTTT.

This chain joins TRBV6-6 and TRBJ2-2; 8 bases are a match to TRBD1. CDR1 is MNHNY, CDR2 SVGAGI, per germline (reference sequence). With 6 bases clipped from V and 2 bases from J, the junction kept 5 bases outside the gene matches. The CDR3 spans 15 residues. CDR3 bases: TGTGCCAGCAGATGGACAGGGACCAACACCGGGGAGCTGTTTTTT. Protein: CASRWTGTNTGELFF.

This clone was counted many times. Within the sample, other DNA sequences also encode this same CDR3. The chain has TRBV28 and TRBJ2-2; no firm D call. This CDR3 spans 12 amino acids. The V gene's germline CDR1 is MDHEN and CDR2 SYDVKM. The V end was cut by 4 bases, the J end by 3 bases, with 3 bases between. The CDR3 bases are TGTGCCAGCAGTTCTTACACCGGGGAGCTGTTTTTT. Its translation is CASSSYTGELFF.